The entry below gives a single T cell receptor beta chain sequence along with its context. Antigen specificity is unknown. A read error may produce the germline difference seen at one junction end. This CDR3 comprises 15 residues. Germline V gene data show CDR1 as SGHRS and CDR2 as YFSETQ. This entry comes from a study of response to subunit inactivated influenza vaccine. The study's findings and limits: With each seasonal influenza vaccination, the authors suggested, few new T cells are recruited.

TCRdb called the RT-PCR reads again in MiXCR, with one record for every CDR3 protein. The sample lists roughly 790,000 distinct CDR3 sequences, 21% occurring once. The specimen was PBMCs from blood, collected about 5 days after vaccination. The rearrangement uses TRBV5-1 and TRBJ2-2; no reliable D call. The receptor was isolated from a man aged 50 to 60 who received an inactivated influenza vaccine. CDR3: CASRLVPIGTGELFF. In nucleotides, the CDR3 is TGCGCCAGCAGATTGGTCCCGATAGGGACCGGGGAGCTGTTTTTT. The entire variable domain, with the rest obtained from reference TRBV5-1 and TRBJ2-2, is as follows: KAGVTQTPRYLIKTRGQQVTLSCSPISGHRSVSWYQQTPGQGLQFLFEYFSETQRNKGNFPGRFSGRQFSNSRSEMNVSTLELGDSALYLCASRLVPIGTGELFFGEGSRLTVL.